This TCR beta chain emerged from a study of cytomegalovirus exposure and HLA in healthy donors. Whole-study results and caveats: Across donors, most TCRs were seen rarely, yet some public ones were widespread.

The CDR3 loop spans 15 amino acids. Germline CDR1 SGHAT, CDR2 FQNNGV. The V and J ends lost 1 base and 1 base, in that order; junction bases with no gene match: 3. The assay was immunoSEQ multiplex PCR, and TCRdb's table has in-frame clones only and misses some. The sample lists about 150,000 clones; more than 70% were seen once. With respect to this clone: The antigen remains undetermined.

This TCR derives from a human donor in good health. The rearrangement links TRBV11-2 to TRBJ2-7; 8 bases agree with TRBD2. The material sequenced was PBMCs. The CDR3 sequence is CASSLAPGGSYEQYF. As DNA, the CDR3 is TGTGCCAGCAGCTTAGCCCCGGGGGGGTCCTACGAGCAGTACTTC.